Following are 26 T cell receptor beta chains from one sample sequenced in a study of blood T cell repertoires in COVID-19. Profiled with immunoSEQ multiplex PCR; TCRdb holds only in-frame clones, not every one. This sample has around 310,000 clones; around 92% occur once, and the top ten carry just under 9.5%. The source material was PBMCs or T cells enriched from blood (not recorded which). All receptors derive from a woman in her thirties who had recovered from COVID-19.

The rearrangement links TRBV10-1 to TRBJ2-1, with D tentatively TRBD2 (5 bases). The germline CDR1 and CDR2 sequences are WNHNN and SYGVQD (reference sequence). V lost 3 bases and J lost 6, with 9 bases in between. CDR3 length: 13 amino acids. As DNA, the CDR3 is TGCGCCAGCAGTGAACCGGCGGGCAATGAGCAGTTCTTC. Amino acids: CASSEPAGNEQFF.

The V call is TRBV2, the J call TRBJ2-5, with 7 positions matching TRBD2. Per germline, CDR1 SNHLY and CDR2 FYNNEI. This CDR3 is 16 amino acids long. The J segment lost 2 bases and the V segment lost 5 bases, leaving 11 bases of the junction unmatched. The CDR3 DNA follows: TGTGCCAGCAGTTACGGCGGGGGAGGGCCGCAAGAGACCCAGTACTTC. Its protein product is CASSYGGGGPQETQYF.

The chain couples TRBV9 to TRBJ2-5, with 8 bases matching TRBD1. In germline, CDR1 is SGDLS, CDR2 YYNGEE. Losses at the gene ends were 4 bases for V and 3 bases for J; bases not matched to a gene: 2. This CDR3 region has 13 residues. The CDR3 sequence is CASSQGAEETQYF. In DNA form, the CDR3 reads TGTGCCAGCAGCCAGGGGGCAGAAGAGACCCAGTACTTC.

This chain connects TRBV29-1 to TRBJ2-1; 8 bases align to TRBD1. CDR3 length: 13 residues. V lost 6 bases to trimming and J lost 8 bases; unmatched junction nucleotides: 9. Looked up from germline, CDR1 is SQVTM and CDR2 is ANQGSEA. CDR3 DNA sequence: TGCAGCGTCTGGACAGGGTCCATTGATGAGCAGTTCTTC. It yields the protein CSVWTGSIDEQFF.

This chain connects TRBV28 to TRBJ2-1; 10 bases are a match to TRBD2. CDR1 MDHEN and CDR2 SYDVKM come from the germline V gene. The trim removed 3 bases at V and 1 base at J, leaving 21 bases unmatched. The CDR3 has 22 residues. The CDR3 is CASSFASRASGRRTGSYNEQFF. The DNA of the CDR3 is TGTGCCAGCAGTTTTGCGTCGCGGGCTAGCGGGAGAAGAACGGGTTCCTACAATGAGCAGTTCTTC.

The chain couples TRBV9 to TRBJ2-3; TRBD2 matches at 12 bases. The V gene's germline CDR1 is SGDLS and CDR2 YYNGEE. The junction had 9 bases not matched to a gene; V was cut back by 3 bases and J by 4 bases. The CDR3 runs to 17 residues. Here the CDR3 reads CASSDPRLAGVSDTQYF. The DNA of the CDR3 is TGTGCCAGCAGCGATCCGAGACTAGCGGGAGTTTCAGATACGCAGTATTTT.

The chain links TRBV18 to TRBJ2-4, with a weak D call TRBD2 (6 bases). The CDR3 length is 13 residues. The ends were cut back, 6 bases at V and 5 bases at J, with 11 bases in the middle. Germline V CDR1 and CDR2: KGHSH, LQKENI. The CDR3 sequence: CASSPPGENIQYF. Here the CDR3 DNA reads TGTGCCAGCTCCCCCCCGGGAGAAAACATTCAGTACTTC.

The rearrangement links TRBV7-6 to TRBJ1-2; the D gene is possibly TRBD1 (6 bases). Trimming pared 5 bases from V and 5 bases from J, leaving 12 bases between. The CDR3 loop spans 13 amino acids. Germline assignment: CDR1 SGHVS and CDR2 FNYEAQ. CDR3 in amino acids: CASSLGQLYGYTF. Written as DNA, the CDR3 is TGTGCCAGCAGCCTCGGACAGCTATATGGCTACACCTTC.

This clone was observed a few times. CDR3 region: CASSYSSYDQPQHF. CDR3 coding DNA: TGTGCCAGCAGTTACTCGAGCTACGATCAGCCCCAGCATTTT. The chain joins TRBV6-5 to TRBJ1-5, with D unclear. Looked up from germline, CDR1 is MNHEY and CDR2 is SVGAGI. This CDR3 is 14 amino acids long. The V end was cut by 0 bases, the J end by 5 bases, with 8 bases between.

The chain uses TRBV5-1 and TRBJ1-4, with D maybe TRBD1 (6 bases). The CDR3 is 16 amino acids. Germline V gene data show CDR1 as SGHRS and CDR2 as YFSETQ. V dropped 0 bases and J dropped 7 bases, with 16 bases sitting between them. The CDR3 region has the DNA TGCGCCAGCAGCTTGGAGGGGGGGCGCGGTAGTGAAAAACTGTTTTTT. Amino acid sequence: CASSLEGGRGSEKLFF.

The genes are TRBV7-9 and TRBJ2-7, with 11 positions matching TRBD1. Trimming took 5 bases from V and 3 from J; bases not matched to a gene: 6. This CDR3 has 15 residues. Germline CDR1 SEHNR, CDR2 FQNEAQ (reference sequence). The CDR3 reads CASSNPGQGVYEQYF. The CDR3 nucleotides read TGTGCCAGCAGCAACCCGGGACAGGGGGTCTACGAGCAGTACTTC. The variable domain in full, completed from reference TRBV7-9 and TRBJ2-7, reads DTGVSQNPRHKITKRGQNVTFRCDPISEHNRLYWYRQTLGQGPEFLTYFQNEAQLEKSRLLSDRFSAERPKGSFSTLEIQRTEQGDSAMYLCASSNPGQGVYEQYFGPGTRLTVT.

This rearrangement joins TRBV28 to TRBJ1-6, with 12 nucleotides matching TRBD1. The ends lost 5 bases at V and 9 bases at J; junction bases unmatched: 14. The CDR3 has 18 residues. Germline CDR1 reads MDHEN; CDR2 reads SYDVKM. The CDR3 sequence is CASSTSGTGGIGGSPLHF. For the CDR3, the DNA is TGTGCCAGCAGTACTTCCGGGACAGGGGGCATTGGAGGTTCACCCCTCCACTTT. Complete variable domain (other parts from reference TRBV28 and TRBJ1-6): DVKVTQSSRYLVKRTGEKVFLECVQDMDHENMFWYRQDPGLGLRLIYFSYDVKMKEKGDIPEGYSVSREKKERFSLILESASTNQTSMYLCASSTSGTGGIGGSPLHFGNGTRLTVT.

V gene TRBV2 combines with J gene TRBJ2-1; 7 bases align to TRBD1. The V and J ends lost 0 bases and 9 bases, in that order; junction bases with no gene match: 5. Germline V lookup: CDR1 SNHLY, CDR2 FYNNEI. The CDR3 spans 14 residues. The CDR3 sequence: CASSEAPGGPEQFF. The CDR3 nucleotides are TGTGCCAGCAGTGAAGCGCCAGGGGGTCCTGAGCAGTTCTTC.

This chain connects TRBV28 to TRBJ2-5, with D possibly being TRBD1 (5 bases). Trimming removed 6 bases from V and 1 base from J, with 21 bases in between. The length of the CDR3 is 17 residues. Germline values: CDR1 MDHEN, CDR2 SYDVKM. CDR3 in DNA: TGTGCCAGCAGCGTCTTTCAGGGCGTGGTAGCCCAAGAGACCCAGTACTTC. Protein sequence: CASSVFQGVVAQETQYF.

The CDR3 coding sequence is TGTGCCAGCAGTCCCGGGCAGGGTGATGGGCCCCAGCATTTT. Encoded protein: CASSPGQGDGPQHF. The V call is TRBV6-5, the J call TRBJ1-5; tentative D call: TRBD1 (5 bases). Germline values: CDR1 MNHEY, CDR2 SVGAGI. The CDR3 has 14 amino acids. V was clipped by 5 bases and J by 9 bases, with 17 bases between them.

The chain has TRBV5-1 and TRBJ2-3; D might be TRBD1 (5 bases). From germline, CDR1 is SGHRS and CDR2 YFSETQ. The CDR3 is 16 residues long. Trimming cost V 4 bases and J 2 bases, with 17 bases left between them. CDR3 coding DNA: TGCGCCAGCAGCCACCTCCGGACACTCGACACAGATACGCAGTATTTT. Translated: CASSHLRTLDTDTQYF.

The rearrangement joins TRBV5-6 to TRBJ2-1; the match to TRBD1 covers 7 bases. The ends lost 4 bases at V and 4 bases at J; junction bases unmatched: 2. Germline V gives CDR1 SGHDT, CDR2 YYEEEE. This CDR3 contains 13 residues. The CDR3 loop reads CASSTGQYNEQFF. The CDR3, as DNA: TGTGCCAGCAGCACGGGACAGTACAATGAGCAGTTCTTC.

The sample holds one count of this clone. The CDR3 nucleotides read TGTGCCAGCAGTTTATATGTGACAAACTCCTACAATGAGCAGTTCTTC. This codes for CASSLYVTNSYNEQFF. J is TRBJ2-1 and V is TRBV27; D is unresolved. The V end lost 1 base, the J end lost 0 bases, and 10 bases lay between the germline ends. The CDR3 covers 16 residues. Per germline, CDR1 MNHEY and CDR2 SMNVEV (reference sequence).

The chain is built from TRBV9 and TRBJ1-3, with D perhaps TRBD1 (6 bases). Between the trimmed V and J ends, which lost 6 bases and 4 bases, there was a span of 14 bases. Germline V gives CDR1 SGDLS, CDR2 YYNGEE. The CDR3 is 14 residues long. The CDR3 region is CASTTGTTGNTIYF. In DNA form, the CDR3 reads TGTGCCAGCACCACCGGGACAACAGGAAACACCATATATTTT.

This rearrangement joins TRBV28 to TRBJ2-6; 12 nucleotides line up with TRBD2. Trimming at V came to 6 bases and at J to 3 bases, leaving 12 bases not matched to a gene. Germline V lookup: CDR1 MDHEN, CDR2 SYDVKM. The CDR3 runs 19 residues. The CDR3 DNA reads TGTGCCAGCAGGCTTCTAGCGGGAGGGCCTACTGGTGGGGCCAACGTCCTGACTTTC. As protein: CASRLLAGGPTGGANVLTF.

The chain couples TRBV7-9 to TRBJ1-4, with D unresolved. Per germline, CDR1 SEHNR and CDR2 FQNEAQ (reference sequence). The CDR3 runs to 16 residues. The ends were cut back, 6 bases at V and 3 bases at J, with 17 bases in the middle. The CDR3 sequence: CASSPMGGKANEKLFF. The CDR3, as DNA: TGTGCCAGCAGTCCCATGGGAGGGAAGGCTAATGAAAAACTGTTTTTT. Full variable domain (remainder filled in from reference TRBV7-9 and TRBJ1-4): DTGVSQNPRHKITKRGQNVTFRCDPISEHNRLYWYRQTLGQGPEFLTYFQNEAQLEKSRLLSDRFSAERPKGSFSTLEIQRTEQGDSAMYLCASSPMGGKANEKLFFGSGTQLSVL.

CDR3 DNA: TGTGCCAGCAGCGCACGGACAGGGGGCGCAGATACGCAGTATTTT. Amino acids: CASSARTGGADTQYF. The V call is TRBV7-2, the J call TRBJ2-3; TRBD1 agrees at 11 bases. The CDR3 totals 15 residues. Germline V lookup: CDR1 SGHTA, CDR2 FQGNSA. V was pared by 5 bases and J by 4 bases, with 5 bases of the junction left unmatched.

V is TRBV7-2 and J is TRBJ1-2, with D perhaps matching TRBD1 (5 bases). The CDR3 covers 12 residues. CDR1 and CDR2 (germline): SGHTA, FQGNSA. Trimming removed 5 bases from V and 3 bases from J, with 7 bases in between. CDR3 protein: CASSPGDYGYTF. Here the CDR3 DNA reads TGTGCCAGCAGCCCGGGGGACTATGGCTACACCTTC. The full variable domain, rest sourced from reference TRBV7-2 and TRBJ1-2, is GAGVSQSPSNKVTEKGKDVELRCDPISGHTALYWYRQSLGQGLEFLIYFQGNSAPDKSGLPSDRFSAERTGGSVSTLTIQRTQQEDSAVYLCASSPGDYGYTFGSGTRLTVV.

V gene TRBV10-2 combines with J gene TRBJ2-7; 11 bases are a match to TRBD2. Trimming cost V 2 bases and J 2 bases; bases outside gene matches: 5. The CDR3 sequence is 16 residues long. Per germline, CDR1 WSHSY and CDR2 SAAADI. CDR3 region: CASSESGTSGTYEQYF. CDR3 DNA: TGCGCCAGCAGTGAGAGTGGGACTAGCGGAACCTACGAGCAGTACTTC.

V usage is TRBV10-3 and J usage is TRBJ2-7; TRBD1 aligns across 8 bases. Germline CDR1 reads ENHRY; CDR2 reads SYGVKD. This CDR3 has 14 amino acids. V dropped 6 bases and J dropped 2; count of bases not matched to a gene: 6. CDR3 loop: CAISTGQGPYEQYF. The CDR3 DNA sequence: TGTGCCATCAGCACCGGACAGGGACCCTACGAGCAGTACTTC.

The sample holds a few counts of this clone. The chain joins TRBV9 to TRBJ2-2; TRBD1 matches 11 bases. The trim removed 3 bases at V and 4 bases at J, leaving 14 bases unmatched. This CDR3 is 19 amino acids long. CDR1 SGDLS and CDR2 YYNGEE come from the germline V gene. CDR3 amino acids: CASSGSMVDRGPRTGELFF. The DNA for the CDR3 is TGTGCCAGCAGCGGTAGTATGGTGGACAGGGGGCCTCGCACCGGGGAGCTGTTTTTT.